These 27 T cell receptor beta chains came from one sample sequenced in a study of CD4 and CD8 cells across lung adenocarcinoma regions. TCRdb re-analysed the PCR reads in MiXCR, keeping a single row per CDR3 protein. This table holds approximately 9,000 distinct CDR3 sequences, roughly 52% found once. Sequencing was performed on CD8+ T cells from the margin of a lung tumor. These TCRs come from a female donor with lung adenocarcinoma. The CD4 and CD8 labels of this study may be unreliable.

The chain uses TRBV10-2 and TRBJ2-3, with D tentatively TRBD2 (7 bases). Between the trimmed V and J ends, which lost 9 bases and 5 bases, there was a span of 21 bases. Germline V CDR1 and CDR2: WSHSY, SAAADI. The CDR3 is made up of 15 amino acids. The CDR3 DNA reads TGCGCCAGGAGGACGGGGGGCCGGGACAAAGATACGCAGTATTTT. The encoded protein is CARRTGGRDKDTQYF.

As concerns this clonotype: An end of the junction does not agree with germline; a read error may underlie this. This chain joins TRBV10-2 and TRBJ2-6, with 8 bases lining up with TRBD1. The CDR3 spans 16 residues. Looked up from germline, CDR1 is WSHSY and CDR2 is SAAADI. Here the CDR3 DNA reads TGCGCCAGCAGCCCCGCGCAGGGGGCTGGGGCCAACGTGCTGTACTTC. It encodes CASSPAQGAGANVLYF.

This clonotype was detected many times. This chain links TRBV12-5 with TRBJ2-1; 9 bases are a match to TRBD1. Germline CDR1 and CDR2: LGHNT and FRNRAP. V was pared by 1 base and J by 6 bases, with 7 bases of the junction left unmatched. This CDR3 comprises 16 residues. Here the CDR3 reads CASGLAKGQGSNEQFF. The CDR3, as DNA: TGTGCTAGTGGTTTGGCAAAAGGACAGGGGAGCAATGAGCAGTTCTTC. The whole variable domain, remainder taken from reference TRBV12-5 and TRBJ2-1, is DARVTQTPRHKVTEMGQEVTMRCQPILGHNTVFWYRQTMMQGLELLAYFRNRAPLDDSGMPKDRFSAEMPDATLATLKIQPSEPRDSAVYFCASGLAKGQGSNEQFFGPGTRLTVL.

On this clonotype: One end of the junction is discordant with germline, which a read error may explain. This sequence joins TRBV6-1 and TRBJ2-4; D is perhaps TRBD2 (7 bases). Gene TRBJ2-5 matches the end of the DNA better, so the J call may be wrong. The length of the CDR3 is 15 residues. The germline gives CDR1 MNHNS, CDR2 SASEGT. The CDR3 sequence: CASRGGGGDQKTQYF. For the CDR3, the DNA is TGTGCCAGCAGGGGCGGGGGCGGAGACCAAAAGACCCAGTACTTC.

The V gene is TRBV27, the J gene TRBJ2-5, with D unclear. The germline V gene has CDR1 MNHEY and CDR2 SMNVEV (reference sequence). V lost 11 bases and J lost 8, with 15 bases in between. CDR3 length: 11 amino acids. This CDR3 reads CAGRDPDTQYF. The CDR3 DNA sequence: TGTGCCGGCCGTGACCCAGATACCCAGTACTTC.

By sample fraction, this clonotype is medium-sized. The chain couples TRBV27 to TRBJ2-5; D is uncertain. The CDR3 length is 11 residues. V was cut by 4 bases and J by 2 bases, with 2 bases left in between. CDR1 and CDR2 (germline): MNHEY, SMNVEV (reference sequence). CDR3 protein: CASSSQETQYF. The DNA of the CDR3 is TGTGCCAGCAGTTCGCAAGAGACCCAGTACTTC.

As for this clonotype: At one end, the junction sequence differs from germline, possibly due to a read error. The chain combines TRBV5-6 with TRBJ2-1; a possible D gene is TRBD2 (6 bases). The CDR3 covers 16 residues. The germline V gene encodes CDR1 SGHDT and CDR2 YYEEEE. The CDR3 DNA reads TGTGCCTGCACGGGGCTCGGGAGCCGGGGTCAAGAGACGCAGTATTTC. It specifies CACTGLGSRGQETQYF.

In nucleotides, the CDR3 is TGTGCCAGCAGAAAACAAGGACTGTCCGACAAAAACACCCAGTACTTC. This translates into CASRKQGLSDKNTQYF. V usage is TRBV27 and J usage is TRBJ2-4, with D perhaps matching TRBD2 (5 bases). The CDR3 totals 16 residues. Germline lookup yields CDR1 MNHEY and CDR2 SMNVEV (reference sequence). V was cut by 6 bases and J by 13 bases, with 28 bases left in between.

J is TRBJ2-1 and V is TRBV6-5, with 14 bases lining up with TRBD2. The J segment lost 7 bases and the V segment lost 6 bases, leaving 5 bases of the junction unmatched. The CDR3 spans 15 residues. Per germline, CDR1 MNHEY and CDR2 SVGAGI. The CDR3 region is CASSSRLAGGNEQFF. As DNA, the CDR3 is TGTGCCAGCAGCTCTCGACTAGCGGGAGGGAATGAGCAGTTCTTC.

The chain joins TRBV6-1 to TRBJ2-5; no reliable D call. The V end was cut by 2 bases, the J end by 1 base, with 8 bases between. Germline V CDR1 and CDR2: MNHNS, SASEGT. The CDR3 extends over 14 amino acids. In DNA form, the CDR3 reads TGTGCCAGCAGTGAATCCCCCATCCAAGAGACCCAGTACTTC. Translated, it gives CASSESPIQETQYF.

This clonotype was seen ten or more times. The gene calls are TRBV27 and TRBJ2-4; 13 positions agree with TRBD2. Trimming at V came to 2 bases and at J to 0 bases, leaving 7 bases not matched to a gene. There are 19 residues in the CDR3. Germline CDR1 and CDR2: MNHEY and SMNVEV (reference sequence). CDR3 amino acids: CASSLKPGLAGTAKNIQYF. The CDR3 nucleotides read TGTGCCAGCAGTTTAAAGCCGGGACTAGCGGGAACAGCCAAAAACATTCAGTACTTC.

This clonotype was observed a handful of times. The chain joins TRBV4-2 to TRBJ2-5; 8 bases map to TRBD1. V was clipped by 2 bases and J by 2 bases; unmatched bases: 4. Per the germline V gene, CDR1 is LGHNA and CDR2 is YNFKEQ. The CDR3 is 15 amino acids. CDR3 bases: TGTGCCAGCAGCCAACTAGGACAGGGACAAGAGACCCAGTACTTC. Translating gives CASSQLGQGQETQYF.

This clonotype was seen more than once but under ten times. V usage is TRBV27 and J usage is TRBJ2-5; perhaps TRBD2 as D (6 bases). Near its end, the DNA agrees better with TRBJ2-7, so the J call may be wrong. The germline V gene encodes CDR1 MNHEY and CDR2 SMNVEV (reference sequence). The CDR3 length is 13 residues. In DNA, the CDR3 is TGTGCCAGCAGTGGAGGGGAGGCCTACGAGCAGTACTTC. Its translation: CASSGGEAYEQYF.

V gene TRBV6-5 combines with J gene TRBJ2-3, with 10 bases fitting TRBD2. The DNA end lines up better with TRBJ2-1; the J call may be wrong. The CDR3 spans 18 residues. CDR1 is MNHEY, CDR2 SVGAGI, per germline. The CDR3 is CASSYQGDKAGGGNEQFF. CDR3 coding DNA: TGTGCCAGCAGTTACCAGGGGGATAAAGCGGGGGGGGGCAATGAGCAGTTCTTC.

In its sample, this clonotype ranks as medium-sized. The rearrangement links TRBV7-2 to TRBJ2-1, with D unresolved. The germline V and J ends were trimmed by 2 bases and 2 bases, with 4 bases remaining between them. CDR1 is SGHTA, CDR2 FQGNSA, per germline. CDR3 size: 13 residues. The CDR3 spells CASSLRPYNEQFF. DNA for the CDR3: TGTGCCAGCAGCTTACGGCCCTACAATGAGCAGTTCTTC. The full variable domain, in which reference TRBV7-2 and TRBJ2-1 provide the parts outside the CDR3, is GAGVSQSPSNKVTEKGKDVELRCDPISGHTALYWYRQSLGQGLEFLIYFQGNSAPDKSGLPSDRFSAERTGGSVSTLTIQRTQQEDSAVYLCASSLRPYNEQFFGPGTRLTVL.

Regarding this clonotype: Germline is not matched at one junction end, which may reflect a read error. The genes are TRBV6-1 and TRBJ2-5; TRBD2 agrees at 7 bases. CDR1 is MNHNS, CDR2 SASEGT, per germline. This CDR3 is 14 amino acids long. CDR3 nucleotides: TGTGCGGGGATTGGGGGGAGGGACCAAGAGACCCAGTATTTC. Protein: CAGIGGRDQETQYF.

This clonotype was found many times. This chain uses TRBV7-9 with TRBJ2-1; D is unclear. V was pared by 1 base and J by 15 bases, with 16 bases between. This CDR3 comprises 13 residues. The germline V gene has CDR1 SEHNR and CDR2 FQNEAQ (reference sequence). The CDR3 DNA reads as TGTGCCAGCAGCTTAGAGGTAGATGCCCCGCCGTTCTTC. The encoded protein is CASSLEVDAPPFF.

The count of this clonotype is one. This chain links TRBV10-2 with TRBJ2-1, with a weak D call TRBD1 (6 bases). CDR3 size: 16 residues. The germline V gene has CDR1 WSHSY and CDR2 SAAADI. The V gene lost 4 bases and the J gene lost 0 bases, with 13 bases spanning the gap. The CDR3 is CASSGGHPSSYNEQFF. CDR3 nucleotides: TGCGCCAGCAGTGGGGGACACCCTAGCTCCTACAATGAGCAGTTCTTC.

For the CDR3, the DNA is TGTGCCAGCAGTTTAGTTAGGGGGCGTGAAAAACTGTTTTTT. It yields the protein CASSLVRGREKLFF. J is TRBJ1-4 and V is TRBV27; 7 nucleotides align to TRBD1. V shed 2 bases, J shed 7 bases, and the junction held 4 bases outside the gene matches. The CDR3 contains 14 residues. Germline CDR1 MNHEY, CDR2 SMNVEV (reference sequence).

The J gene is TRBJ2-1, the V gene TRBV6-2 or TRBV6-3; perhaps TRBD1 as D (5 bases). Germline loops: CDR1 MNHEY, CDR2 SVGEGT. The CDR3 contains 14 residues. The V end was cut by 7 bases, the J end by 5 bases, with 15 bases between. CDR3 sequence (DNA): TGTGCCAGCACTCCTTGGAGCAGGGACAATGAGCAGTTCTTC. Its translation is CASTPWSRDNEQFF.

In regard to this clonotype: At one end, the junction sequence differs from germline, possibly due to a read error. CDR3 region: CARRLGAKNTQYF. The DNA for the CDR3 is TGCGCCAGGAGACTCGGAGCCAAAAACACGCAGTACTTT. This sequence joins TRBV10-1 and TRBJ2-4; D is ambiguous. Germline V gives CDR1 WNHNN, CDR2 SYGVQD (reference sequence). The CDR3 loop spans 13 amino acids.

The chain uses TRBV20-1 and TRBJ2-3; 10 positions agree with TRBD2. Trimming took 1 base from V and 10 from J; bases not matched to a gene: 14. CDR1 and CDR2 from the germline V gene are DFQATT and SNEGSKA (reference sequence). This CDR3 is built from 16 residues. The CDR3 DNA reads TGCAGTGCTAGAGGGCGGCTAGCGGGAGCCGTCGGAGCGCAGTATTTT. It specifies CSARGRLAGAVGAQYF.

This CDR3 reads CASPRDKTPDYEQYF. CDR3 nucleotide sequence: TGTGCCAGCCCCCGGGACAAGACCCCGGACTACGAGCAGTACTTC. The chain carries TRBV27 and TRBJ2-1; D may be TRBD1 (6 bases). TRBJ2-7 matches the DNA end more closely, so the J call is doubtful. Germline V gene data show CDR1 as MNHEY and CDR2 as SMNVEV (reference sequence). The CDR3 is 15 amino acids.

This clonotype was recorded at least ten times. The CDR3, as DNA: TGTGCCAGCAGCTTATTCGCGGGCGAGCAGTTCTTC. This encodes CASSLFAGEQFF. The chain uses TRBV7-2 and TRBJ2-1; D perhaps matches TRBD2 (5 bases). Trimming left V 2 bases short and J 10 bases short, with 9 bases between. Germline V gene sequence: CDR1 SGHTA, CDR2 FQGNSA. This CDR3 contains 12 residues.

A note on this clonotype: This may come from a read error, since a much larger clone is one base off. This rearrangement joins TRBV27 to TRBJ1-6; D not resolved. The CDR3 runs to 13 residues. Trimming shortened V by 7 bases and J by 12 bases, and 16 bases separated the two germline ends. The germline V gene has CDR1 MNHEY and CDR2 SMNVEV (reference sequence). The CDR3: CASTWTRLVPLHF. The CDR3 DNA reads TGTGCCAGCACCTGGACCCGACTAGTACCCCTCCACTTT.

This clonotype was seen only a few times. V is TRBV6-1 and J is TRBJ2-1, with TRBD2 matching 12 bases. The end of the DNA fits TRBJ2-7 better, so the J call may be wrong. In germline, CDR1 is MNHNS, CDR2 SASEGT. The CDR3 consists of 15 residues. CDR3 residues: CASSERLAGAYEQYF. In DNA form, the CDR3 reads TGTGCCAGCAGTGAACGACTAGCGGGAGCGTACGAGCAGTACTTC.

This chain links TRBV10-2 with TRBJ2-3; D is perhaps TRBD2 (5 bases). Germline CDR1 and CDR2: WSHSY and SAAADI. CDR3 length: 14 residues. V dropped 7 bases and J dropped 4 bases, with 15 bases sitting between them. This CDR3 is CASKVTAGADTQYF. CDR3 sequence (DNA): TGCGCCAGCAAAGTAACCGCGGGCGCAGATACGCAGTATTTT.